This TCR beta chain was captured by sequencing in a study of blood T cell repertoires in COVID-19. At the level of the study: Whether acute or convalescent, the COVID-19 samples came from the United States, Italy and Spain. The analysed material was cDNA or gDNA that came from T cells, B-cell-depleted T cells, or PBMCs.

This clone showed up just a few times. J lost 9 bases, V lost 4 bases, and 4 bases had no gene match. The CDR3 extends over 15 amino acids. In germline, CDR1 is KGHDR, CDR2 SFDVKD. In the authors' methods: Amplification with reference gene primers provided the estimates of nucleated cell counts. Assay: immunoSEQ multiplex PCR; the TCRdb copy retains only in-frame clones and omits some. The V and J calls and the clone size are those of that table, but D and trimming were determined from the DNA. The sample records 250,000 to 350,000 clones, 89% being singletons. The sample was peripheral blood. V usage is TRBV24-1 and J usage is TRBJ2-1; 14 bases match TRBD2. The TCR originated in a woman between 55 and 75 years old with acute or convalescent COVID-19. DNA for the CDR3: TGTGCCACCAGTGAGGGACTAGCGGGAGTGGGTGAGCAGTTCTTC. Translation: CATSEGLAGVGEQFF.